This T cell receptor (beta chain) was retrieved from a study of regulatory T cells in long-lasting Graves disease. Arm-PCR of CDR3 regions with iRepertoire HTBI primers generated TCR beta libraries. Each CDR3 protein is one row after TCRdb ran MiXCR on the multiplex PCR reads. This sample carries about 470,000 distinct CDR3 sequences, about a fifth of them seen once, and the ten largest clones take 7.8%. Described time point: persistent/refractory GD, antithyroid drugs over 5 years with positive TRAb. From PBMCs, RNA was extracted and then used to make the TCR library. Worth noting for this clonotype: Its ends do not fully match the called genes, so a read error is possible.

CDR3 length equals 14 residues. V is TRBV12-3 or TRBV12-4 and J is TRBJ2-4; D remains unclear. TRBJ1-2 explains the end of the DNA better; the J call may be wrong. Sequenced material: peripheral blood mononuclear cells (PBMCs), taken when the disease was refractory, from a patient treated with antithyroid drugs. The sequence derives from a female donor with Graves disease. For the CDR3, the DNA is TGTGCCAGCAGCCCCCGGGTCTTTCTCTATGACTACACCTTC. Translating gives CASSPRVFLYDYTF.